This TCR beta chain emerged from a study of technical replicates of blood from a handful of donors. Germline V lookup: CDR1 MGHRA, CDR2 YSYEKL. This CDR3 has 16 residues. The V gene end was trimmed by 0 bases and the J gene end by 1 base; junction bases not matched to a gene: 3. TCRdb keeps only in-frame clones here, not all; method: immunoSEQ multiplex PCR. This table holds tens of thousands of clones, 93% found once. The J gene is TRBJ1-2, the V gene TRBV4-1, with 9 positions matching TRBD1. This receptor was taken from a human donor in good health. Input material: T cells isolated from PBMCs. CDR3 residues: CASSQDRQGGNYGYTF. The CDR3, as DNA: TGCGCCAGCAGCCAAGACCGACAGGGGGGTAACTATGGCTACACCTTC.